The following is a T cell receptor (beta chain) sequence with its context. No antigen is known for it. The data are from a study of shared clonotypes between healthy human individuals. Turning to the study itself: Researchers assigned three CD4 naive, three CD4 memory, two CD8 naive and one CD8 memory plate to each donor.

The healthy adult donors were HIV-negative and reported no recent acute infections or vaccinations. Adult Caucasians living in Nashville, Tennessee made up all of the donors. The assay was immunoSEQ multiplex PCR, and TCRdb's table has in-frame clones only and misses some. The sample has about 1.5 million clones; 95% to 99% are singletons. Study-level results: Inspection by rarefaction showed sorted-subset sequencing to be incomplete despite large depth.

The germline V gene has CDR1 WSHSY and CDR2 SAAADI. Trimming left V 4 bases short and J 0 bases short, with 13 bases between. This CDR3 comprises 15 residues. The material sequenced was naive CD4+ T cells sorted from blood. Subset reported: CD45RA+ positively selected. V gene TRBV10-2 combines with J gene TRBJ2-7; D assignment may be TRBD1 or TRBD2 (5 bases each). This sequence originates from a man aged 25-45 years in good health. DNA for the CDR3: TGCGCCAGCAGTGGGGGGACCGTTAGCTCCTACGAGCAGTACTTC. Amino acids: CASSGGTVSSYEQYF.